A single sample is the source of the 5 T cell receptor beta chains below, sequenced in a study of blood T cells in healthy people across ages. The use of a sample-barcoded 5' primer and a J-beta primer mix characterized a second PCR of about 6 to 11 cycles. TCRdb itself ran the 5' RACE reads through MiXCR, one entry per CDR3 protein. The sample holds 1.5 million to 2 million distinct CDR3 sequences, 28% seen once. What was sequenced was blood. All receptors come from a woman under 40 in good health.

This sequence joins TRBV11-2 and TRBJ1-1; unclear D gene. Trimming cost V 1 base and J 7 bases, with 13 bases left between them. This CDR3 is built from 14 residues. The V gene's germline CDR1 is SGHAT and CDR2 FQNNGV. CDR3: CASSLGIRRREAFF. CDR3 DNA sequence: TGTGCCAGCAGCTTAGGGATAAGGAGACGTGAAGCTTTCTTT.

In this sample, this clonotype turned up a few times. This sequence joins TRBV20-1 and TRBJ1-1; D might be TRBD1 (5 bases). The CDR3 runs to 13 residues. Germline values: CDR1 DFQATT, CDR2 SNEGSKA (reference sequence). V was clipped by 6 bases and J by 1 base, with 12 bases between them. CDR3 residues: CSAPRDGNTEAFF. The CDR3 DNA is TGCAGTGCGCCCCGGGACGGGAACACTGAAGCTTTCTTT.

There are a few counts of this clonotype. The chain carries TRBV20-1 and TRBJ2-2; TRBD2 matches at 13 bases. The CDR3 covers 18 residues. CDR1 is DFQATT and CDR2 is SNEGSKA in the germline V gene (reference sequence). Trimming at V came to 1 base and at J to 2 bases, leaving 7 bases not matched to a gene. The CDR3 spells CSARVTSGRARNTGELFF. CDR3 bases: TGCAGTGCTAGAGTAACTAGCGGGAGGGCCCGTAACACCGGGGAGCTGTTTTTT.

This clonotype has only a few counts. The rearrangement joins TRBV6-2 or TRBV6-3 to TRBJ1-5; the D gene is possibly TRBD1 (5 bases). There are 14 residues in the CDR3. V was shortened by 7 bases and J by 5 bases, with 15 bases between the two germline ends. Germline V CDR1 and CDR2: MNHEY, SVGEGT. CDR3 bases: TGTGCCAGCACCCGGACACCAACCTATCAGCCCCAGCATTTT. As protein: CASTRTPTYQPQHF.

Ten or more counts support this clonotype. V usage is TRBV12-3 or TRBV12-4 and J usage is TRBJ2-6; D possibly matches TRBD1 or TRBD2 (5 bases each). Trimming pared 7 bases from V and 2 bases from J, leaving 18 bases between. The CDR3 runs to 17 residues. In nucleotides, the CDR3 is TGTGCCAGCACTCAACGGGGTGGGGGAACTGGGGCCAACGTCCTGACTTTC. Translated: CASTQRGGGTGANVLTF.